The 2 T cell receptor beta chains below were found in one sample sequenced in a study of T cells in Graves' hyperthyroidism and ophthalmopathy. Amplification yielded TCR beta CDR3 regions, with RNA transcripts as the source. The HTBI set primed first-round TCR CDR3 RT-PCR. TCRdb called the multiplex PCR reads again in MiXCR, with one record for every CDR3 protein. In the table there are under 350,000 distinct CDR3 sequences, about 13% of which are singletons. The sequenced sample was blood. These TCRs come from a woman in her thirties or forties with Graves' hyperthyroidism.

This clonotype was seen only a few times. The chain links TRBV7-6 to TRBJ2-4; 10 bases map to TRBD2. The trim removed 1 base at V and 0 bases at J, leaving 21 bases unmatched. CDR3 length equals 23 residues. Germline CDR1 and CDR2: SGHVS and FNYEAQ. DNA for the CDR3: TGTGCCAGCAGCTTAGGCCCTGCTTCTAGCGGGAGCTCAGAGGGGCTAGCCAAAAACATTCAGTACTTC. Translating gives CASSLGPASSGSSEGLAKNIQYF.

Ten or more counts support this clonotype. The genes are TRBV29-1 and TRBJ2-7; 11 bases are a match to TRBD1. Germline CDR1 reads SQVTM; CDR2 reads ANQGSEA. Germline trimming cut 7 bases from V and 6 bases from J; bases unmatched to any gene: 5. This CDR3 region has 12 residues. The CDR3 nucleotides are TGCAGCGCTAAGGGGACAGGGGGCGAGCAGTACTTC. Translated, it gives CSAKGTGGEQYF.